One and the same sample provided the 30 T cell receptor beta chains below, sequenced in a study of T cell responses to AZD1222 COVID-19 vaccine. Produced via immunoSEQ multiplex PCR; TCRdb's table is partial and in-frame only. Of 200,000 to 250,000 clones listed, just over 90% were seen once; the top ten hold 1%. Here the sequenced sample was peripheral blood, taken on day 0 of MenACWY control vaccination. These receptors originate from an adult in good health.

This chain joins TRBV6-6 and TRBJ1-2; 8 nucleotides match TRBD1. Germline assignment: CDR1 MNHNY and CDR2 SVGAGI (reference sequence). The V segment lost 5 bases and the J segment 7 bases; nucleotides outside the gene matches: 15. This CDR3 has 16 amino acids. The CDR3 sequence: CASSPPPGQEDGGYTF. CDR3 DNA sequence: TGTGCCAGCAGTCCACCACCGGGACAGGAGGATGGTGGCTACACCTTC.

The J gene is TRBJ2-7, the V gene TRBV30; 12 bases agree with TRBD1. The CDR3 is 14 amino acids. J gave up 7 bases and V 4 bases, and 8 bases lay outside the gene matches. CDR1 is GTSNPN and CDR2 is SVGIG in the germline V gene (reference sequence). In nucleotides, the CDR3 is TGTGCCTGGACTCCGGGACAGGGGGCTTGGGAGCAGTACTTC. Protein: CAWTPGQGAWEQYF.

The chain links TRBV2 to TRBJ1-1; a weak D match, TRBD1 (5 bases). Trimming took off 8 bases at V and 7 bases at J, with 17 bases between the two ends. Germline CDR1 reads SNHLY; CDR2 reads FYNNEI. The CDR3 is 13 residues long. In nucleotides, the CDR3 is TGTGCCAGCGGGTTCAAGTTCGACAGTGAAGCTTTCTTT. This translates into CASGFKFDSEAFF. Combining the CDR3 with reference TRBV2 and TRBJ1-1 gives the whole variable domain EPEVTQTPSHQVTQMGQEVILRCVPISNHLYFYWYRQILGQKVEFLVSFYNNEISEKSEIFDDQFSVERPDGSNFTLKIRSTKLEDSAMYFCASGFKFDSEAFFGQGTRLTVV.

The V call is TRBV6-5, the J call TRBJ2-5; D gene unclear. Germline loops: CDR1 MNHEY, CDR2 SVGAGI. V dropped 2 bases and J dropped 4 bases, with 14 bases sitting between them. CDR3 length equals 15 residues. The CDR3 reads CASSYDVSETETQYF. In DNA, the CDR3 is TGTGCCAGCAGTTACGACGTCTCGGAAACAGAGACCCAGTACTTC.

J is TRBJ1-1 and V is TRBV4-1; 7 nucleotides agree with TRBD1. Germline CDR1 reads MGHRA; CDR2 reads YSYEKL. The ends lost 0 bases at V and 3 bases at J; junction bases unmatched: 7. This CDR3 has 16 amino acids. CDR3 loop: CASSQEGGMRYTEAFF. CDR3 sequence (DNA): TGCGCCAGCAGCCAAGAAGGGGGCATGAGATACACTGAAGCTTTCTTT.

The CDR3 DNA sequence: TGTGCCAGCTCTCTGCGGGGGCCTTCTAACTATGGCTACACCTTC. Amino acid sequence: CASSLRGPSNYGYTF. The chain couples TRBV18 to TRBJ1-2; maybe TRBD1 (6 bases). The CDR3 contains 15 residues. V was clipped by 6 bases and J by 0 bases, with 14 bases between them. Germline CDR1 reads KGHSH; CDR2 reads LQKENI.

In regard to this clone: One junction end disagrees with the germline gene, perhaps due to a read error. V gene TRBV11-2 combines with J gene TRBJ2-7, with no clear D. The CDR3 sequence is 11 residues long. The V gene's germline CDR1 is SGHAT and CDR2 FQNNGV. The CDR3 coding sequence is TGTGCCAGCAGCTTAGGGTACGGGCAGTACTTC. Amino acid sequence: CASSLGYGQYF.

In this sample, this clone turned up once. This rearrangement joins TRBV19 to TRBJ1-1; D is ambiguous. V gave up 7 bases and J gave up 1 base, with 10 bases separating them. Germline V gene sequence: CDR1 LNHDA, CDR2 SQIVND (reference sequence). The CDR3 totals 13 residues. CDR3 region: CASMVGWNTEAFF. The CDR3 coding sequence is TGTGCCAGTATGGTTGGCTGGAACACTGAAGCTTTCTTT.

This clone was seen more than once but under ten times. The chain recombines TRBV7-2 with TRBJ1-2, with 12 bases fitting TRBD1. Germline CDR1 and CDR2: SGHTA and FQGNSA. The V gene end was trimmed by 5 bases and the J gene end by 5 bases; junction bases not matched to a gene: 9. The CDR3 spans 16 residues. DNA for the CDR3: TGTGCCAGCAGCCAAAGGGGACAGGGGGCAGTTTATGGCTACACCTTC. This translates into CASSQRGQGAVYGYTF.

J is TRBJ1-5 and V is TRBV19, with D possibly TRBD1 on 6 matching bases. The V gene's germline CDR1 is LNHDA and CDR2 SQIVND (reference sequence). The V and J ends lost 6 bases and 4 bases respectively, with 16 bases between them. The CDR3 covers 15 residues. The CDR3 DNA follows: TGTGCCAGTAGGCCTCGGACAGAAATAAATCAGCCCCAGCATTTT. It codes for CASRPRTEINQPQHF.

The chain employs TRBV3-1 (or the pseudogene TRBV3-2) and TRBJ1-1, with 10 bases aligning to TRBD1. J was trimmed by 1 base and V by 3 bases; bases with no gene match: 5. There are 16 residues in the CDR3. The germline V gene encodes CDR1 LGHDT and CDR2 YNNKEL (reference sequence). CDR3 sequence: CASSQYRDRGNTEAFF. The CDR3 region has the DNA TGTGCCAGCAGCCAGTACCGGGACAGGGGGAACACTGAAGCTTTCTTT.

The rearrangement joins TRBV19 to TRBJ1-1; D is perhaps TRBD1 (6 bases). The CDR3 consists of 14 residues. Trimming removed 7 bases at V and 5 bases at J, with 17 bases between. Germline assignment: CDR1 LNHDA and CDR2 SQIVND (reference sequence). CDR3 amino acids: CASNTMLGGTEAFF. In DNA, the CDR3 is TGTGCCAGTAATACCATGTTAGGGGGAACTGAAGCTTTCTTT.

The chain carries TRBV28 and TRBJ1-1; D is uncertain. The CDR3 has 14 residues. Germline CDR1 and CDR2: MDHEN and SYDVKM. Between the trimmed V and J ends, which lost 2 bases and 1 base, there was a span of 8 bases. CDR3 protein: CASSLLRGNTEAFF. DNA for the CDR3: TGTGCCAGCAGTTTACTTCGGGGGAACACTGAAGCTTTCTTT.

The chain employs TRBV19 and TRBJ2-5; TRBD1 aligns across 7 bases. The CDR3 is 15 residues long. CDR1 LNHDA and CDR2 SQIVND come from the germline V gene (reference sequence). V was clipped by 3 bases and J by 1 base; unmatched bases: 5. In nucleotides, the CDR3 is TGTGCCAGTAGTATCGGACAGGTTTTCCAAGAGACCCAGTACTTC. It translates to CASSIGQVFQETQYF.

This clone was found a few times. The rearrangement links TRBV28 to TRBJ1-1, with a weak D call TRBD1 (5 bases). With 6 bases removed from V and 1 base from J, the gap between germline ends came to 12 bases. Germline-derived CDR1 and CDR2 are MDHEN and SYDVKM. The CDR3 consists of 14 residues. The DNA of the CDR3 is TGTGCCAGCAGGGTGTCCGGGGGGAACACTGAAGCTTTCTTT. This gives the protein CASRVSGGNTEAFF.

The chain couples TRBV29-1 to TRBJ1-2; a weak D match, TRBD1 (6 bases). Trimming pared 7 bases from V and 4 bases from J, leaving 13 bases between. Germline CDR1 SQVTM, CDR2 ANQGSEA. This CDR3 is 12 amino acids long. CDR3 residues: CSGGQGLYGYTF. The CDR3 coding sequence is TGCAGCGGGGGGCAGGGCCTCTATGGCTACACCTTC.

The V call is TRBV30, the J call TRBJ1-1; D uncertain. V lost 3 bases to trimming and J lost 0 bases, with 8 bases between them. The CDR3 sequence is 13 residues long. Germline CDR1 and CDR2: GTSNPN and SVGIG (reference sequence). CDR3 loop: CAWRLSVNTEAFF. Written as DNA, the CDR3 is TGTGCCTGGAGGCTATCAGTGAACACTGAAGCTTTCTTT.

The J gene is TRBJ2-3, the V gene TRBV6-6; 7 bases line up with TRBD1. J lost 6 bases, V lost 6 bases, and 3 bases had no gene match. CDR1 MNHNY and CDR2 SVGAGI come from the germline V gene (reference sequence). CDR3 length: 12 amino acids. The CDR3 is CASSLTGDTQYF. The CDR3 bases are TGTGCCAGCAGCCTGACAGGGGATACGCAGTATTTT.

The CDR3 DNA reads TGTGCCAGCAGCGTAGGGGCGGGGTACAATGAGCAGTTCTTC. It is translated as CASSVGAGYNEQFF. The gene calls are TRBV9 and TRBJ2-1; a weak D match, TRBD2 (6 bases). Germline lookup yields CDR1 SGDLS and CDR2 YYNGEE. Trimming left V 0 bases short and J 4 bases short, with 8 bases between. The CDR3 has 14 amino acids. Together with reference TRBV9 and TRBJ2-1, the CDR3 gives the full variable domain: DSGVTQTPKHLITATGQRVTLRCSPRSGDLSVYWYQQSLDQGLQFLIQYYNGEERAKGNILERFSAQQFPDLHSELNLSSLELGDSALYFCASSVGAGYNEQFFGPGTRLTVL.

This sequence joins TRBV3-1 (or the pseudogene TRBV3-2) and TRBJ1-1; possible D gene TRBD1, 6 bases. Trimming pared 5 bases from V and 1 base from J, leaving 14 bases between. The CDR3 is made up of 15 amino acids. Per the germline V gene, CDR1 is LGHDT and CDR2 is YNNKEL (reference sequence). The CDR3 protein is CASSSLGGSNTEAFF. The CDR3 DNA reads TGTGCCAGCAGCTCATTAGGGGGTTCGAACACTGAAGCTTTCTTT.

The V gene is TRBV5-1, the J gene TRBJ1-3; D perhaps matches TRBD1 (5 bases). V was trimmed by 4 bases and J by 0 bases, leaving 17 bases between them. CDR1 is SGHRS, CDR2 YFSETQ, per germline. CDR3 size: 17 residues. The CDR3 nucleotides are TGCGCCAGCAGCACGAACCCCGGGGCCCTCTCTGGAAACACCATATATTTT. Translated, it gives CASSTNPGALSGNTIYF.

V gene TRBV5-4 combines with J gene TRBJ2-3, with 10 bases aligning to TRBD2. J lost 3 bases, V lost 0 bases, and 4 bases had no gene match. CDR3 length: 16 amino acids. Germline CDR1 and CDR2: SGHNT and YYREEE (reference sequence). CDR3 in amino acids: CASSLAQRGGTDTQYF. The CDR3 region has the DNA TGTGCCAGCAGCTTGGCCCAGCGGGGGGGTACAGATACGCAGTATTTT.

CDR3 protein: CATSDHSGTGNYNEQFF. CDR3 nucleotides: TGTGCCACCAGTGATCATTCCGGGACAGGGAATTACAATGAGCAGTTCTTC. This sequence joins TRBV24-1 and TRBJ2-1; 9 nucleotides agree with TRBD1. The trim removed 3 bases at V and 4 bases at J, leaving 9 bases unmatched. This CDR3 comprises 17 residues. CDR1 and CDR2 (germline): KGHDR, SFDVKD.

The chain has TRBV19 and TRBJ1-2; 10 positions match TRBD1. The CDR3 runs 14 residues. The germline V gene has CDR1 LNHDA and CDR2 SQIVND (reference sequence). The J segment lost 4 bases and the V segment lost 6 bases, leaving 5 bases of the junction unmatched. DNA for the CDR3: TGTGCCAGTAGCAGACAGGGGGCAGGCTATGGCTACACCTTC. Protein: CASSRQGAGYGYTF.

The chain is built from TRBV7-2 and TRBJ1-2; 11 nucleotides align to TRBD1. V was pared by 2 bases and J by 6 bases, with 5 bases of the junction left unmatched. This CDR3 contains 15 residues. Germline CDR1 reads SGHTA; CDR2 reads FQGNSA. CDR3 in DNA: TGTGCCAGCAGCTTAAGTGGGACAGGGGGAGATGGCTACACCTTC. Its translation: CASSLSGTGGDGYTF. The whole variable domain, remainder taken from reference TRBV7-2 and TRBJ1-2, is GAGVSQSPSNKVTEKGKDVELRCDPISGHTALYWYRQSLGQGLEFLIYFQGNSAPDKSGLPSDRFSAERTGGSVSTLTIQRTQQEDSAVYLCASSLSGTGGDGYTFGSGTRLTVV.

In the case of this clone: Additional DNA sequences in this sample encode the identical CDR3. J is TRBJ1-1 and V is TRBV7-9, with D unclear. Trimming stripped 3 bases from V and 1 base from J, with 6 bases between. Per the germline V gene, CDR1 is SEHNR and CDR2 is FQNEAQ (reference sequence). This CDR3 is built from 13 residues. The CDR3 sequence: CASSFPGNTEAFF. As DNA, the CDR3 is TGTGCCAGCAGCTTTCCGGGGAACACTGAAGCTTTCTTT.

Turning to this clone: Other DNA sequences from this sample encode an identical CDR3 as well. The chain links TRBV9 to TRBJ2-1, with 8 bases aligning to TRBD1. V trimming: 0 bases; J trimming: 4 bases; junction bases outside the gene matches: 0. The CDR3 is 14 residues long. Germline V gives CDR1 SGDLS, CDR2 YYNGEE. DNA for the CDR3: TGTGCCAGCAGCGTAGGGGACAGGTACAATGAGCAGTTCTTC. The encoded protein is CASSVGDRYNEQFF.

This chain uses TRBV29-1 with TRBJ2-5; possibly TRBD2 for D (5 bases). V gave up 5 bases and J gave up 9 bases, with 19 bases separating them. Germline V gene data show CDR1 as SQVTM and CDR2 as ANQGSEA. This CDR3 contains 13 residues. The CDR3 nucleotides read TGCAGCGTTAGGTTTGAGGGTTCAGCTCCCCAGTACTTC. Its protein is CSVRFEGSAPQYF.

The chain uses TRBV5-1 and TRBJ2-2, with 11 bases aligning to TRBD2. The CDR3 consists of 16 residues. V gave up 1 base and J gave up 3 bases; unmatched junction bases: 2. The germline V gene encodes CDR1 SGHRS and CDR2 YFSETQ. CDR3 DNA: TGCGCCAGCAGCTTGCTAGCGGGGGGCCACACCGGGGAGCTGTTTTTT. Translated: CASSLLAGGHTGELFF.

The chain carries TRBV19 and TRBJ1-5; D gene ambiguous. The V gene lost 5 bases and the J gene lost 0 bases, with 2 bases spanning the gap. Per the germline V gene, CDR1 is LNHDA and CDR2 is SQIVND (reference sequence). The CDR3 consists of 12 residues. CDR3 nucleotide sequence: TGTGCCAGTAGTCGTAGCAATCAGCCCCAGCATTTT. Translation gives CASSRSNQPQHF.